This T cell receptor beta chain appears in the sequencing data of a study of blood T cell repertoires in COVID-19. Study in general: Specimens from acute and convalescent COVID-19 originated in the United States, Italy and Spain.

Losses at the gene ends were 4 bases for V and 6 bases for J; bases not matched to a gene: 10. CDR3 size: 16 residues. Germline V lookup: CDR1 MDHEN, CDR2 SYDVKM. Original handling: Reference gene primer amplification gave nucleated cell count estimates. Some clones are missing from TCRdb's copy, which holds only in-frame ones; the method was immunoSEQ multiplex PCR. The DNA was the basis for D and trimming; V, J and clone size are from that table. The sample lists about 130,000 clones; around 80% were seen once. The count of this clone is one. This sequence originates from a man aged 55 to 70 who had recovered from COVID-19. The sequenced sample was peripheral blood. The chain recombines TRBV28 with TRBJ2-2; 8 bases align to TRBD2. CDR3 bases: TGTGCCAGCAGTTACTCTAGCGGCGGGGGGCCCGGGGAGCTGTTTTTT. Translation gives CASSYSSGGGPGELFF.